This T cell receptor (beta chain) was profiled in a study of regulatory T cells in long-lasting Graves disease. Turning to the study itself: Newly diagnosed Graves' patients had under 3 months of antithyroid drugs.

The CDR3 spans 15 residues. Germline CDR1 and CDR2: MGHDK and SYGVNS. After removal of 6 bases from V and 3 bases from J, the junction contained 9 bases not matched to a gene. Time point described: newly diagnosed GD, antithyroid drugs for less than 3 months. PBMC RNA was the source of the TCR library. Combining iRepertoire HTBI primers with Arm-PCR of CDR3 regions, the authors built TCR beta libraries. Per the original data handling: Sample data revealed about 60 TRBV and 11 to 15 TRBJ segments. From the multiplex PCR reads, TCRdb called clonotypes with MiXCR, one entry per CDR3 protein. These V and J calls derive from TCRdb rather than the authors' analysis. The sample consists of 450,000 to 500,000 distinct CDR3 sequences, under 20% of them appearing once. This sample was also put to use in a study of T cells in Graves' hyperthyroidism and ophthalmopathy. That report notes: An initial round of RT-PCR targeting the TCR CDR3 relied on the HTBI primer set.

The source of this sequence is a man aged 35 to 55 with Graves disease. The source was peripheral blood mononuclear cells (PBMCs), collected at new diagnosis, from a patient treated with antithyroid drugs. The chain joins TRBV25-1 to TRBJ2-3; 7 positions match TRBD2. CDR3 nucleotides: TGTGCCAGCAGCTGGGGGGGGGAAATAACAGATACGCAGTATTTT. Translation: CASSWGGEITDTQYF.